The next 17 T cell receptor beta chains were all read from a single sample in a study of lymphopenia after photon versus proton radiotherapy. Sequencing was performed with immunoSEQ multiplex PCR; in TCRdb, only in-frame clones are kept and a portion is missing. The table lists 65,000 to 85,000 clones, less than 95% of them singletons. The sample in question was peripheral blood, obtained from a patient treated with photon-based radiotherapy. These TCRs come from a woman aged 40-49 years with cholangiocarcinoma.

This sequence joins TRBV10-3 and TRBJ2-7; 10 nucleotides match TRBD2. J gave up 2 bases and V 1 base, and 5 bases lay outside the gene matches. This CDR3 comprises 16 residues. Germline V gives CDR1 ENHRY, CDR2 SYGVKD. CDR3 in DNA: TGTGCCATCAGTGAGTATGCTAGCGGGAGTGCCTACGAGCAGTACTTC. The encoded protein is CAISEYASGSAYEQYF.

In this sample, this clone turned up once. This sequence joins TRBV14 and TRBJ2-2; D is unclear. The germline V gene has CDR1 SGHDN and CDR2 FVKESK. The CDR3 is made up of 16 amino acids. Trimming shortened V by 1 base and J by 3 bases, and 12 bases separated the two germline ends. CDR3 residues: CASSQVTGFDTGELFF. CDR3 bases: TGTGCCAGCAGCCAAGTGACCGGGTTTGACACCGGGGAGCTGTTTTTT.

This clone was seen a few times. V usage is TRBV7-3 and J usage is TRBJ1-2; no definite D call. This CDR3 is built from 14 residues. V was trimmed by 5 bases and J by 5 bases, leaving 15 bases between them. Germline CDR1 reads SGHTA; CDR2 reads FQGTGA. The CDR3 nucleotides are TGTGCCAGCAGCCCAGGACGGGGAGAGTATGGCTACACCTTC. This translates into CASSPGRGEYGYTF.

The V gene is TRBV5-1, the J gene TRBJ1-1, with D tentatively TRBD1 (5 bases). The CDR3 consists of 14 residues. V was trimmed by 6 bases and J by 1 base, leaving 13 bases between them. From germline, CDR1 is SGHRS and CDR2 YFSETQ. The CDR3 coding sequence is TGCGCCAGCAACGTGGGGACCGCGAACACTGAAGCTTTCTTT. Amino acid sequence: CASNVGTANTEAFF.

The chain joins TRBV5-5 to TRBJ2-7; 7 bases are a match to TRBD2. Germline values: CDR1 SGHKS, CDR2 YYEKEE (reference sequence). The CDR3 runs to 12 residues. The V and J ends lost 4 bases and 6 bases, in that order; junction bases with no gene match: 4. The CDR3 DNA follows: TGTGCCAGCAGCCCCGGGGGGAGCGAGCAGTACTTC. This codes for CASSPGGSEQYF. The full variable domain, in which reference TRBV5-5 and TRBJ2-7 provide the parts outside the CDR3, is DAGVTQSPTHLIKTRGQQVTLRCSPISGHKSVSWYQQVLGQGPQFIFQYYEKEERGRGNFPDRFSARQFPNYSSELNVNALLLGDSALYLCASSPGGSEQYFGPGTRLTVT.

V is TRBV4-1 and J is TRBJ2-7; 7 bases map to TRBD1. Germline-derived CDR1 and CDR2 are MGHRA and YSYEKL. V gave up 1 base and J gave up 3 bases; unmatched junction bases: 0. The CDR3 spans 13 residues. In DNA form, the CDR3 reads TGCGCCAGCAGCCAAGGGACAGGCTACGAGCAGTACTTC. Its translation is CASSQGTGYEQYF.

The chain recombines TRBV6-6 with TRBJ1-2; the D gene is possibly TRBD1 (5 bases). The CDR3 loop spans 14 amino acids. V was trimmed by 4 bases and J by 8 bases, leaving 17 bases between them. CDR1 and CDR2 from the germline V gene are MNHNY and SVGAGI (reference sequence). The CDR3 coding sequence is TGTGCCAGCAGTTCCCGACCTCGGGGGTCGGGCTACACCTTC. Protein sequence: CASSSRPRGSGYTF.

This chain connects TRBV30 to TRBJ2-5; D might be TRBD2 (5 bases). The germline CDR1 and CDR2 sequences are GTSNPN and SVGIG (reference sequence). V shed 0 bases and J shed 5 bases, with 13 bases lying between them. The CDR3 has 14 amino acids. The CDR3, as DNA: TGTGCCTGGAGTGTAGGCGGACTGGGGGAGACCCAGTACTTC. It codes for CAWSVGGLGETQYF.

The rearrangement joins TRBV4-1 to TRBJ2-3; D is unclear. V lost 1 base and J lost 4, with 12 bases in between. The CDR3 extends over 15 amino acids. Per the germline V gene, CDR1 is MGHRA and CDR2 is YSYEKL. In DNA, the CDR3 is TGCGCCAGCAGCCAAGTAGGCCTAGGAGCAGATACGCAGTATTTT. This gives the protein CASSQVGLGADTQYF.

The chain joins TRBV5-1 to TRBJ2-1; 8 bases fit TRBD2. V was clipped by 5 bases and J by 6 bases; unmatched bases: 10. Germline CDR1 is SGHRS and CDR2 is YFSETQ. The CDR3 has 15 residues. The chain's CDR3 is CASSYSGNGLNEQFF. The DNA for the CDR3 is TGCGCCAGCAGTTATAGCGGGAATGGTCTCAATGAGCAGTTCTTC.

The V call is TRBV27, the J call TRBJ2-1; 8 bases fit TRBD2. With 0 bases clipped from V and 6 bases from J, the junction kept 4 bases outside the gene matches. Germline-derived CDR1 and CDR2 are MNHEY and SMNVEV (reference sequence). CDR3 length: 15 residues. CDR3 in amino acids: CASSLSTSGLNEQFF. Written as DNA, the CDR3 is TGTGCCAGCAGTTTATCAACTAGCGGTCTCAATGAGCAGTTCTTC.

This rearrangement joins TRBV5-4 to TRBJ2-4; the D gene is possibly TRBD2 (5 bases). Germline CDR1 is SGHNT and CDR2 is YYREEE (reference sequence). The CDR3 totals 14 residues. V shed 3 bases and J shed 0 bases, with 7 bases lying between them. CDR3 region: CASSWTGAKNIQYF. For the CDR3, the DNA is TGTGCCAGCAGCTGGACTGGAGCCAAAAACATTCAGTACTTC.

V and J are TRBV7-2 and TRBJ1-5; D is possibly TRBD1 (6 bases). Germline V lookup: CDR1 SGHTA, CDR2 FQGNSA. The CDR3 length is 13 residues. Trimming removed 4 bases from V and 2 bases from J, with 6 bases in between. CDR3 sequence reads: CASSYRGNQPQHF. The CDR3 DNA is TGTGCCAGCAGCTACAGGGGCAATCAGCCCCAGCATTTT.

This sequence joins TRBV10-2 and TRBJ2-1; no definite D call. The germline gives CDR1 WSHSY, CDR2 SAAADI. CDR3 length equals 14 residues. V was clipped by 6 bases and J by 4 bases, with 13 bases between them. CDR3 region: CASRANQEYNEQFF. Written as DNA, the CDR3 is TGCGCCAGCAGGGCTAACCAAGAGTACAATGAGCAGTTCTTC.

The chain uses TRBV5-1 and TRBJ2-1; D is perhaps TRBD1 (6 bases). CDR1 SGHRS and CDR2 YFSETQ come from the germline V gene. CDR3 length equals 16 residues. Trimming cost V 0 bases and J 5 bases, with 15 bases left between them. The CDR3 here is CASSLEGTTIHNEQFF. As DNA, the CDR3 is TGCGCCAGCAGCTTGGAGGGGACAACGATCCACAATGAGCAGTTCTTC. The whole variable domain, remainder taken from reference TRBV5-1 and TRBJ2-1, is KAGVTQTPRYLIKTRGQQVTLSCSPISGHRSVSWYQQTPGQGLQFLFEYFSETQRNKGNFPGRFSGRQFSNSRSEMNVSTLELGDSALYLCASSLEGTTIHNEQFFGPGTRLTVL.

The chain employs TRBV5-4 and TRBJ1-2, with no clear D. Germline V gene sequence: CDR1 SGHNT, CDR2 YYREEE (reference sequence). Deletions cut 0 bases from V and 2 bases from J, with 8 bases between. CDR3 length equals 14 residues. The chain's CDR3 is CASSLGGRNYGYTF. For the CDR3, the DNA is TGTGCCAGCAGCTTGGGGGGAAGAAACTATGGCTACACCTTC.

The chain recombines TRBV11-2 with TRBJ2-3; D is undetermined. CDR3 length: 15 residues. Trimming stripped 2 bases from V and 0 bases from J, with 9 bases between. In germline, CDR1 is SGHAT, CDR2 FQNNGV. This CDR3 is CASSLILSSTDTQYF. The CDR3 DNA follows: TGTGCCAGCAGCTTAATCTTGAGTAGCACAGATACGCAGTATTTT.